This is a list of T cell receptor beta chains from one sample in a study of blood T cell repertoires in COVID-19. Sequencing used immunoSEQ multiplex PCR; TCRdb keeps in-frame clones, though not all of them. The profile covers over 200,000 clones, with approximately 80% appearing a single time and roughly 18% taken by the ten largest. Specimen: peripheral blood. These TCRs come from a woman at least 80 years old with active or convalescent COVID-19. CDR3s include the opening cysteine and the closing phenylalanine or tryptophan. The order of the fields is clone size, V gene, D gene, J gene, CDR3 DNA, CDR3 protein. D genes are given only for firm matches. Where a row states a size, it is once, few, many or the class of an expanded clone; other rows omit it.

NA	TRBV12-3/TRBV12-4	NA	TRBJ2-7	TGTGCCAGCAGTTTCACAGGGTCCTACGAGCAGTACTTC	CASSFTGSYEQYF
NA	TRBV7-2	NA	TRBJ2-7	TGTGCCAGCAGCTTAGGCCCGTTGCGGGACGAGCAGTACTTC	CASSLGPLRDEQYF
few	TRBV28	NA	TRBJ1-1	TGTGCCAGCAGACTCCAGGGTGGCACTGAAGCTTTCTTT	CASRLQGGTEAFF
NA	TRBV4-3	NA	TRBJ2-7	TGCGCCAGCGGGTACAGGGCCTTC	CASGYRAF
NA	TRBV6-2/TRBV6-3	NA	TRBJ2-7	TGTGCCAGCAGTTACTCACAGGGATTCTACGAGCAGTACTTC	CASSYSQGFYEQYF
NA	TRBV11-2	NA	TRBJ2-7	TGTGCCAGCAGCTTACAGGGATACGAGCAGTACTTC	CASSLQGYEQYF
NA	TRBV5-1	NA	TRBJ2-7	TGCGCCAGCAGCCCTACGGACAGCTACGAGCAGTACTTC	CASSPTDSYEQYF
NA	TRBV6-6	NA	TRBJ2-3	TGTGCCAGCAGCCACATTGAGGGAGATACGCAGTATTTT	CASSHIEGDTQYF
NA	TRBV19	NA	TRBJ2-4	TGTGCCAGTAGTATAGACAGGGTGGGGACACTAAAAAACATTCAGTACTTC	CASSIDRVGTLKNIQYF
NA	TRBV7-9	TRBD1	TRBJ1-2	TGTGCCAGCAGCTTAGACAGGGGACACGGCTACACCTTC	CASSLDRGHGYTF
once	TRBV7-2	NA	TRBJ1-3	TGTGCCAGCAGCTCAGACAGAAATGGAAACACCATATATTTT	CASSSDRNGNTIYF
NA	TRBV19	TRBD1	TRBJ2-5	TGTGCCAGTAGCCCGGGACAGGGATTTTTAGAGACCCAGTACTTC	CASSPGQGFLETQYF
few	TRBV5-4	NA	TRBJ2-2	TGTGCCAGCAGCCAGGACACGAACACCGGGGAGCTGTTTTTT	CASSQDTNTGELFF
NA	TRBV7-6	TRBD2	TRBJ2-5	TGTGCCAGCAGCTTGGCCCTGGGACTAGCGGGAGAGACCCAGTACTTC	CASSLALGLAGETQYF
NA	TRBV18	TRBD1	TRBJ2-7	TGTGCCAGCTCACCACGTGGGACAGGCATATACGAGCAGTACTTC	CASSPRGTGIYEQYF
NA	TRBV2	TRBD1	TRBJ2-3	TGTGCCAGCAGCGCTATGTACGGACAGGGTGGTGGAGATACGCAGTATTTT	CASSAMYGQGGGDTQYF
NA	TRBV27	NA	TRBJ2-3	TGTGCCAGCAGTTGGGACACCACAGATACGCAGTATTTT	CASSWDTTDTQYF
once	TRBV5-1	TRBD2	TRBJ2-7	TGCGCCAGCAGCTTGGGTAGCGGGGGGGCCGGGGGCTACGAGCAGTACTTC	CASSLGSGGAGGYEQYF
NA	TRBV7-2	TRBD2	TRBJ2-3	TGTGCCAGCAGCACGGGACTAGCGGGAAAGAGGTGGACAGATACGCAGTATTTT	CASSTGLAGKRWTDTQYF
few	TRBV12-2	NA	TRBJ1-2	TGTGCAAGTCGCGTATCACCAACAGGGGGACAGAACTATGGCTACACCTTC	CASRVSPTGGQNYGYTF
NA	TRBV6-2/TRBV6-3	NA	TRBJ2-5	TGTGCCACCAGTGGAGTAGCACAAGAGACCCAGTACTTC	CATSGVAQETQYF
NA	TRBV5-1	TRBD2	TRBJ2-3	TGCGCCAGCAGCTTGGGACTAGCGGGGGTCGGGACAGATACGCAGTATTTT	CASSLGLAGVGTDTQYF
few	TRBV9	NA	TRBJ1-3	TGTGCCAGCAGCTCTCGGACAGAGAGAAACACCATATATTTT	CASSSRTERNTIYF
NA	TRBV9	TRBD2	TRBJ2-5	TGTGCCAGCAGCGTAACGACGGGGGGAAGCGAGACCCAGTACTTC	CASSVTTGGSETQYF
NA	TRBV6-6	TRBD2	TRBJ2-5	TGTGCCAGCAGTAAACGACTAGCGGGGGGAAAAGAGACCCAGTACTTC	CASSKRLAGGKETQYF
NA	TRBV7-6	TRBD2	TRBJ2-2	TGTGCCAGCAGCATAAGGACTAGCGGGGGAGTCGGGGAGCTGTTTTTT	CASSIRTSGGVGELFF
NA	TRBV7-6	NA	TRBJ2-7	TGTGCCAGCAGCTTAGATCGACACCCGCCCTACGAGCAGTACTTC	CASSLDRHPPYEQYF
NA	TRBV5-1	NA	TRBJ2-7	TGCGCCAGCAGCAAGGGGTACGAGCAGTACTTC	CASSKGYEQYF